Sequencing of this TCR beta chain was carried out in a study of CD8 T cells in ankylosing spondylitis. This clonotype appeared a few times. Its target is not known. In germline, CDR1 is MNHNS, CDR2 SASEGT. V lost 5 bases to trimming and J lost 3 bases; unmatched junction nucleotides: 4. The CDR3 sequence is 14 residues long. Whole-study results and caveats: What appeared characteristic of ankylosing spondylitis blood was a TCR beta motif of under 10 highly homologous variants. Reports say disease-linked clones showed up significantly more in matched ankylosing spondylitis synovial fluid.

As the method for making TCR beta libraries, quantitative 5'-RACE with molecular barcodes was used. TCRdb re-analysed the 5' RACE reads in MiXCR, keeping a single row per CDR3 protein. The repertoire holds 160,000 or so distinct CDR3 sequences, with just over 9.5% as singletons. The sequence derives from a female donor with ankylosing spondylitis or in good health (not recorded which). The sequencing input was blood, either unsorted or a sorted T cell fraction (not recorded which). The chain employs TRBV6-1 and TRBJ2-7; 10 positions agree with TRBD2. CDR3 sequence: CASSPIAGGYEQYF. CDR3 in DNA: TGTGCCAGCAGTCCAATAGCGGGAGGCTACGAGCAGTACTTC.